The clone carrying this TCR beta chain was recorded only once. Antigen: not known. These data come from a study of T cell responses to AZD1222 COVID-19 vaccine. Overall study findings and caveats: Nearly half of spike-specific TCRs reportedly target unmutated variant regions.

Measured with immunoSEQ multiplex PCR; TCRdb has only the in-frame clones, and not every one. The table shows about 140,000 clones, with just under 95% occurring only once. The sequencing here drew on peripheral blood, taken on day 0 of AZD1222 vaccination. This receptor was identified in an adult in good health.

The DNA of the CDR3 is TGCGCCAGCAGCTACATCTACCGACAGGGTGGGAATGAGCAGTTCTTC. Translating it yields CASSYIYRQGGNEQFF. The chain joins TRBV5-1 to TRBJ2-1, with 7 bases identical to TRBD1. CDR1 SGHRS and CDR2 YFSETQ come from the germline V gene. The CDR3 is made up of 16 amino acids. Trimming at V came to 3 bases and at J to 7 bases, leaving 13 bases not matched to a gene.